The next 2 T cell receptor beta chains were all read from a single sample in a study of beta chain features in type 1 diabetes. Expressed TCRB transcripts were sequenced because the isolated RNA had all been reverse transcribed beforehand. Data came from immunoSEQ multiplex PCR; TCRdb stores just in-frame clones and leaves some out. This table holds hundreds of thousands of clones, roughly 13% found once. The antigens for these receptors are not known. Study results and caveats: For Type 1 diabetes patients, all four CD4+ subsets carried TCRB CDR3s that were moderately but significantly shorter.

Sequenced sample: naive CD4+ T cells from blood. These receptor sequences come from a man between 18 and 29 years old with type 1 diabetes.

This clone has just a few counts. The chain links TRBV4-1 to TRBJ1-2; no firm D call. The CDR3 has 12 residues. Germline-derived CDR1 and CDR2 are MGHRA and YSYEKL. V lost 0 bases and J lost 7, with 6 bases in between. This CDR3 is CASSQDQGGYTF. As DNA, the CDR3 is TGCGCCAGCAGCCAAGATCAAGGTGGCTACACCTTC.

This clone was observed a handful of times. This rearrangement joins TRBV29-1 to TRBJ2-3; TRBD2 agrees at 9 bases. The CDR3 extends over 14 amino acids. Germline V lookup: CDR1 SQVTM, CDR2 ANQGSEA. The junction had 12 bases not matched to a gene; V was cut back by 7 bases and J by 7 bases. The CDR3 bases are TGCAGCGCCTTGGCCGGACTAGCGCCCAATACGCAGTATTTT. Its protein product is CSALAGLAPNTQYF.